The 21 T cell receptor beta chains below come from one sample, sequenced in a study of a mutant IDH1 vaccine in newly diagnosed glioma. Produced via immunoSEQ multiplex PCR; TCRdb's table is partial and in-frame only. The table includes 25,000 to 30,000 clones, around 90% detected once. Their recognized antigens are unknown. The time point is: week 5, during vaccination. A 20-mer mutant IDH1 peptide at 300 ug was injected subcutaneously with topical imiquimod. The input for sequencing was peripheral blood mononuclear cells (PBMCs), taken from a glioma patient whose treatment included an IDH1 peptide vaccine. The source of these receptors is a woman aged 40 to 50 with glioma. Some clones in this sample may be carry-over from other donors' samples.

The CDR3 loop is CASSQDSTNNYGYTF. CDR3 DNA: TGCGCCAGCAGCCAAGACAGCACGAACAACTATGGCTACACCTTC. The chain employs TRBV4-3 and TRBJ1-2; D not certain. Germline CDR1 LGHNA, CDR2 YSLEER. The CDR3 length is 15 residues. V lost 0 bases, J lost 2 bases, and 10 bases lay in between.

This rearrangement joins TRBV7-2 to TRBJ2-7, with TRBD2 as a possible D gene (6 bases). V was shortened by 11 bases and J by 7 bases, with 21 bases between the two germline ends. This CDR3 region has 13 residues. Germline V gene lookup returns CDR1 SGHTA and CDR2 FQGNSA. CDR3 sequence (DNA): TGTGCCGCTGGTTTCCAGCCCGCGGGAGAGCAGTACTTC. Translating gives CAAGFQPAGEQYF.

The V call is TRBV28, the J call TRBJ1-1; D perhaps matches TRBD1 (5 bases). This CDR3 spans 13 amino acids. V was cut by 5 bases and J by 6 bases, with 13 bases left in between. Germline values: CDR1 MDHEN, CDR2 SYDVKM. The CDR3 here is CASSDSPSSEAFF. The CDR3 DNA is TGTGCCAGCAGTGACAGCCCCAGCTCTGAAGCTTTCTTT.

The V call is TRBV5-1, the J call TRBJ2-1; 10 nucleotides line up with TRBD2. The CDR3 runs to 17 residues. V shed 0 bases, J shed 7 bases, and the junction held 10 bases outside the gene matches. Germline-derived CDR1 and CDR2 are SGHRS and YFSETQ. The chain's CDR3 is CASSLEPSGRVRNEQFF. The CDR3 region has the DNA TGCGCCAGCAGCTTGGAACCTAGCGGGAGAGTTAGGAATGAGCAGTTCTTC.

The rearrangement uses TRBV15 and TRBJ2-3; a possible D gene is TRBD2 (5 bases). The CDR3 extends over 15 amino acids. V lost 1 base and J lost 0, with 8 bases in between. Germline assignment: CDR1 LNHNV and CDR2 YYDKDF (reference sequence). CDR3 residues: CATSRVPGSTDTQYF. The CDR3 DNA reads as TGTGCCACCAGCAGAGTACCGGGGAGCACAGATACGCAGTATTTT.

The chain links TRBV7-2 to TRBJ2-6; D is uncertain. CDR3 size: 18 residues. Trimming shortened V by 7 bases and J by 0 bases, and 19 bases separated the two germline ends. Germline values: CDR1 SGHTA, CDR2 FQGNSA. CDR3 in DNA: TGTGCCAGCAAAGGCCGTTACTCTCTGGCCTCTGGGGCCAACGTCCTGACTTTC. Its translation: CASKGRYSLASGANVLTF.

This chain uses TRBV6-1 with TRBJ1-5; D gene ambiguous. The CDR3 has 17 amino acids. The germline V gene encodes CDR1 MNHNS and CDR2 SASEGT. Deletions cut 2 bases from V and 2 bases from J, with 16 bases between. The CDR3 DNA sequence: TGTGCCAGCAGTGAACGTACTGTACCGTTTGGCAATCAGCCCCAGCATTTT. Amino acid sequence: CASSERTVPFGNQPQHF.

The chain uses TRBV7-3 and TRBJ2-3, with D uncertain. The V end was cut by 5 bases, the J end by 3 bases, with 6 bases between. Germline V lookup: CDR1 SGHTA, CDR2 FQGTGA. The CDR3 length is 12 residues. CDR3 region: CASSHGTDTQYF. CDR3 bases: TGTGCCAGCAGCCACGGGACAGATACGCAGTATTTT.

In this sample, this clone turned up a few times. The CDR3 spells CASSRSKDEQFF. As DNA, the CDR3 is TGTGCCAGCAGCCGTTCGAAGGACGAGCAGTTCTTC. The rearrangement joins TRBV7-6 to TRBJ2-1; D gene unclear. CDR3 length: 12 amino acids. In germline, CDR1 is SGHVS, CDR2 FNYEAQ. V was trimmed by 5 bases and J by 10 bases, leaving 12 bases between them.

For this clone: One end of the junction does not line up with germline, which may come from a read error. For the CDR3, the DNA is TGTGCTAGCAGCTTAGTAGTTTGGAGTACGCAGTATTTT. Translating gives CASSLVVWSTQYF. V gene TRBV7-7 combines with J gene TRBJ2-3; D ambiguous. This CDR3 region has 13 residues. Germline V gene data show CDR1 as SSHAT and CDR2 as FNYEAQ (reference sequence).

This chain connects TRBV19 to TRBJ1-2, with D unclear. There are 14 residues in the CDR3. Germline V gene data show CDR1 as LNHDA and CDR2 as SQIVND (reference sequence). V lost 3 bases to trimming and J lost 4 bases, with 12 bases between them. The CDR3 loop reads CASSISLGSYGYTF. Written as DNA, the CDR3 is TGTGCCAGTAGTATCTCATTGGGAAGCTATGGCTACACCTTC. Complete variable domain (other parts from reference TRBV19 and TRBJ1-2): DGGITQSPKYLFRKEGQNVTLSCEQNLNHDAMYWYRQDPGQGLRLIYYSQIVNDFQKGDIAEGYSVSREKKESFPLTVTSAQKNPTAFYLCASSISLGSYGYTFGSGTRLTVV.

V and J are TRBV7-2 and TRBJ2-7, with 10 bases aligning to TRBD1. The V gene end was trimmed by 3 bases and the J gene end by 4 bases; junction bases not matched to a gene: 6. The CDR3 extends over 15 amino acids. The germline V gene encodes CDR1 SGHTA and CDR2 FQGNSA. For the CDR3, the DNA is TGTGCCAGCAGCTTGTTTGGGACAGGGGCATACGAGCAGTACTTC. Its protein is CASSLFGTGAYEQYF.

The chain combines TRBV5-1 with TRBJ2-7; no reliable D call. The germline V and J ends were trimmed by 0 bases and 0 bases, with 4 bases remaining between them. The V gene's germline CDR1 is SGHRS and CDR2 YFSETQ. CDR3 length: 13 residues. CDR3 in DNA: TGCGCCAGCAGCTTGGCAAACTCCTACGAGCAGTACTTC. It yields the protein CASSLANSYEQYF.

This clone was seen only once. V gene TRBV19 combines with J gene TRBJ1-6, with 7 bases matching TRBD1. Germline loops: CDR1 LNHDA, CDR2 SQIVND (reference sequence). Trimming took 3 bases from V and 14 from J; bases not matched to a gene: 10. The CDR3 length is 14 residues. The CDR3 region has the DNA TGTGCCAGTAGTATTCGGGCAGGGGGTCGGGCCCTCCACTTT. This sequence encodes CASSIRAGGRALHF.

This chain connects TRBV5-1 to TRBJ1-6; TRBD1 matches at 9 bases. The germline V gene has CDR1 SGHRS and CDR2 YFSETQ. J gave up 6 bases and V 3 bases, and 4 bases lay outside the gene matches. The CDR3 has 15 residues. CDR3 loop: CASSSQGASNSPLHF. In DNA, the CDR3 is TGCGCCAGCAGCTCACAGGGGGCAAGTAATTCACCCCTCCACTTT.

The chain has TRBV29-1 and TRBJ2-2; TRBD2 matches at 10 bases. The length of the CDR3 is 15 residues. After removal of 3 bases from V and 12 bases from J, the junction contained 13 bases not matched to a gene. CDR1 is SQVTM, CDR2 ANQGSEA, per germline. CDR3 region: CSVDDSGGSAGKLFF. The DNA of the CDR3 is TGCAGCGTTGATGATAGCGGGGGGTCCGCGGGGAAGCTGTTTTTT.

This chain links TRBV7-9 with TRBJ1-2, with 8 bases fitting TRBD1. V lost 5 bases to trimming and J lost 2 bases; unmatched junction nucleotides: 10. This CDR3 comprises 16 residues. Germline CDR1 and CDR2: SEHNR and FQNEAQ (reference sequence). The DNA for the CDR3 is TGTGCCAGCAGCCTGCACTTCCAGGGGGCGAACTATGGCTACACCTTC. As protein: CASSLHFQGANYGYTF.

This chain links TRBV27 with TRBJ2-1; maybe TRBD2 (6 bases). The V end lost 2 bases, the J end lost 6 bases, and 11 bases lay between the germline ends. Germline V gives CDR1 MNHEY, CDR2 SMNVEV (reference sequence). The CDR3 is 14 residues long. CDR3 in amino acids: CASSLGTGGNEQFF. The CDR3 nucleotides are TGTGCCAGCAGTTTAGGTACCGGGGGCAATGAGCAGTTCTTC.

The J gene is TRBJ2-1, the V gene TRBV25-1; D might be TRBD1 (6 bases). Germline V gene data show CDR1 as MGHDK and CDR2 as SYGVNS. This CDR3 is built from 15 residues. The V gene lost 3 bases and the J gene lost 4 bases, with 13 bases spanning the gap. The CDR3 bases are TGTGCCAGCAGTGATCCTGGGGGCGTTTACAATGAGCAGTTCTTC. Amino acids: CASSDPGGVYNEQFF.

This CDR3 is CASSVGTAGLEQFF. As DNA, the CDR3 is TGTGCCAGCAGCGTAGGGACGGCGGGATTGGAGCAGTTCTTC. V gene TRBV9 combines with J gene TRBJ2-1; TRBD2 might be the D (6 bases). CDR3 length: 14 amino acids. Deletions cut 0 bases from V and 10 bases from J, with 14 bases between. Germline CDR1 is SGDLS and CDR2 is YYNGEE. The full variable domain, its missing parts supplied by reference TRBV9 and TRBJ2-1, is DSGVTQTPKHLITATGQRVTLRCSPRSGDLSVYWYQQSLDQGLQFLIQYYNGEERAKGNILERFSAQQFPDLHSELNLSSLELGDSALYFCASSVGTAGLEQFFGPGTRLTVL.

The genes are TRBV18 and TRBJ2-1, with 9 bases identical to TRBD2. Germline V lookup: CDR1 KGHSH, CDR2 LQKENI. Trimming cost V 5 bases and J 0 bases; bases outside gene matches: 5. The CDR3 runs to 16 residues. The CDR3 is CASSDFSGSSYNEQFF. The CDR3 DNA is TGTGCCAGCTCAGACTTTAGCGGGAGCTCCTACAATGAGCAGTTCTTC.